These T cell receptor beta chains were read from a single sample in a study of T cell repertoires in cytomegalovirus infection. Each CDR3 protein gets one entry after TCRdb re-called the reads with MiXCR. Among about a million distinct CDR3 sequences listed, roughly 30% were seen once. Their recognized antigens are unknown. This sample comprised cultured CD8+ T cells from PBMCs, obtained from culture after CMV antigen stimulation. Receptor source: a human donor in good health (CMV status not recorded). Some clones in this sample may be carry-over from other donors' samples. The CDR3 runs from the conserved cysteine through the conserved F or W. The D gene is left open where the match is weak. Clone size, where shown, is once, few, many, or a class for clones that have expanded.

few TRBJ1-2 TRBV12-5 NA TGTGCTAGTGGTCCGGACACGTATGGCTACACCTTC CASGPDTYGYTF
few TRBJ1-2 TRBV6-1 TRBD1 TGTGCCAGCAGTGAAGTCGGGACAGCCCGGGGAGGCTACACCTTC CASSEVGTARGGYTF
few TRBJ1-2 TRBV7-8 NA TGTGCCAGCAGCTCGCCCACCGGCTATGGCTACACCTTC CASSSPTGYGYTF
NA TRBJ2-5 TRBV4-1 NA TGCGCCAGCAGCCAAGTAGGGGGCCAAGAGACCCAGTACTTC CASSQVGGQETQYF
NA TRBJ2-7 TRBV7-6 NA TGTGCTAGCAGCCCGGCGGGGCTCTCCTACGAGCAGTACTTC CASSPAGLSYEQYF
few TRBJ2-2 TRBV29-1 NA TGCAGCGTTGACGACGGGAACACCGGGGAGCTGTTTTTT CSVDDGNTGELFF
few TRBJ2-7 TRBV6-1 NA TGTGCCAGCAGTGAAGCAGGGGTGCACGAGCAGTACTTC CASSEAGVHEQYF
few TRBJ1-6 TRBV28 NA TGTGCCAGCAGTCCATGGACAGACTATAATTCACCCCTCCACTTT CASSPWTDYNSPLHF
NA TRBJ1-3 TRBV6-1 NA TGTGCCAGCAGTGCAACAATACTCTCTGGAAACACCATATATTTT CASSATILSGNTIYF
NA TRBJ2-4 TRBV4-1 TRBD1 TGCGCCAGCAGCCAAGAACCCTTGACAGGGAACATTCAGTACTTC CASSQEPLTGNIQYF
NA TRBJ2-1 TRBV6-2/TRBV6-3 NA TGTGCCAGCCGTCGGGGGGCGCCTTACAATGAGCAGTTCTTC CASRRGAPYNEQFF
many TRBJ2-1 TRBV7-6 TRBD2 TGTGCCAGCAGCGAGACTAGCGGGGGTATCTATGAGCAGTTCTTC CASSETSGGIYEQFF
NA TRBJ2-3 TRBV11-3 NA TGTGCCAGCAACCCTCCGGGACATAGCACAGATACGCAGTATTTT CASNPPGHSTDTQYF
NA TRBJ1-6 TRBV5-5 NA TGTGCCAGCAGCCACGTCGACGGAATCTATTCACCCCTCCACTTT CASSHVDGIYSPLHF
NA TRBJ1-1 TRBV2 TRBD1 TGTGCCAGCATGGGACAGGAGAACACTGAAGCTTTCTTT CASMGQENTEAFF
NA TRBJ1-1 TRBV28 NA TGTGCCAGCAGTTTGCAGCCGGGGACTGAAGCTTTCTTT CASSLQPGTEAFF
few TRBJ1-1 TRBV12-5 TRBD1 TGTGCTAGTGGTTTCCAAATTGCCAACAGGGGTGCTGAAGCTTTCTTT CASGFQIANRGAEAFF
NA TRBJ2-7 TRBV4-1 NA TGCGCCAGCAGCCAAGATCCAGGACACGAGCAGTACTTC CASSQDPGHEQYF
NA TRBJ2-3 TRBV2 TRBD2 TGTGCCATCCTAGCGGAAAGCACAGATACGCAGTATTTT CAILAESTDTQYF
few TRBJ1-4 TRBV10-1 NA TGCGCCAGCAGCCCCGGGAGCTATGAAAAACTGTTTTTT CASSPGSYEKLFF
NA TRBJ2-7 TRBV7-2 TRBD2 TGTGCCAGCAGCTTGGGAGGGGATTTCAACGAGCAGTACTTC CASSLGGDFNEQYF
few TRBJ1-2 TRBV10-2 NA TGCGCCAGCAGTGAGTCGTTGGGGGGCTATGGCTACACCTTC CASSESLGGYGYTF
NA TRBJ2-7 TRBV3-1 NA TGTGCCAGCAGCCAAAGGACTACTCCCTACGAGCAGTACTTC CASSQRTTPYEQYF
few TRBJ2-3 TRBV7-6 TRBD2 TGTGCCAGCAGCTTAGTCGGCGGGGGAAACACAGATACGCAGTATTTT CASSLVGGGNTDTQYF
NA TRBJ2-5 TRBV7-9 NA TGTGCCAGCAGCGAAAAAAGGGAAGAGACCCAGTACTTC CASSEKREETQYF